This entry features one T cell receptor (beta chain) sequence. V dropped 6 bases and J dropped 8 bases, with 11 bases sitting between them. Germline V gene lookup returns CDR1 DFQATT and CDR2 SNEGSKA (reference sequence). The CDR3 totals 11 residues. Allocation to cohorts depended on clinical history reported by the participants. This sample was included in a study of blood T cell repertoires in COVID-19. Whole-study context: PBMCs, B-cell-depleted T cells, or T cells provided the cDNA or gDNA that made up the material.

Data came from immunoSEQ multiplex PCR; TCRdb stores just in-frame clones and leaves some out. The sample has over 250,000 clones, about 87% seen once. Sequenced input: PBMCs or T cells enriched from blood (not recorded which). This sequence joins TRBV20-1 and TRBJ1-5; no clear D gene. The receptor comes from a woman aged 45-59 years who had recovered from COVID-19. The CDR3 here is CSASLGEPQHF. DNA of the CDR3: TGCAGTGCCTCTCTCGGGGAGCCCCAGCATTTT.